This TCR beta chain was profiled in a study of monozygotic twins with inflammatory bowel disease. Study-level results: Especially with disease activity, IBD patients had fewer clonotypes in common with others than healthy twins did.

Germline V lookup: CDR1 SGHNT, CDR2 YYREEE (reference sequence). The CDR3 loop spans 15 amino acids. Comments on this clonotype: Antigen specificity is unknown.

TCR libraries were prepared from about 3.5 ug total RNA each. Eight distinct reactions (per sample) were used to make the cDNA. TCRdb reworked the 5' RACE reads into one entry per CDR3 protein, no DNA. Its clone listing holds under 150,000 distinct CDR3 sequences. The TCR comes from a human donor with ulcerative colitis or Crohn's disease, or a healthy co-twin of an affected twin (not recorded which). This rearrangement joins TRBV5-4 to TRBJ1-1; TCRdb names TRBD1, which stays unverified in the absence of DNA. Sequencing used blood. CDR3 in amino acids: CASSRDRGSNTEAFF.